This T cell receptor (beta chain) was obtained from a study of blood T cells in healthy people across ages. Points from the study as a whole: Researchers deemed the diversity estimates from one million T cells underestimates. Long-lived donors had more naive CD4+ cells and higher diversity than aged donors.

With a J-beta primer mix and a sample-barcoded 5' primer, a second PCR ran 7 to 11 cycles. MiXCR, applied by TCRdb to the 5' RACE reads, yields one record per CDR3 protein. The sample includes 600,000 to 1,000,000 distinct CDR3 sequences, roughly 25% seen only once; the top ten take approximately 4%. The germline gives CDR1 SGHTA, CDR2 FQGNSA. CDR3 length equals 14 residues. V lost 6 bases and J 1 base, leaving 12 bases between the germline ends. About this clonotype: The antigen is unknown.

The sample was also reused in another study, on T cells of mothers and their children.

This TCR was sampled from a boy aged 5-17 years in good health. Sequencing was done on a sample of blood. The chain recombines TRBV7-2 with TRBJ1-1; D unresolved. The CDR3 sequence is CASSFAAENTEAFF. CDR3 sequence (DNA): TGTGCCAGCAGTTTTGCCGCCGAGAACACTGAAGCTTTCTTT.